The 22 T cell receptor beta chains presented below share a single source sample, sequenced in a study of cytomegalovirus exposure and HLA in healthy donors. Primers included in the PCR were 60 Vbeta and 13 Jbeta primers. Sequenced by immunoSEQ multiplex PCR; TCRdb stores in-frame clones only, minus some. This sample carries roughly 190,000 clones, 9.5% to 15% of them seen once, and the ten largest clones take less than 8.5%. Sequencing used PBMCs. The receptors here all came from a man between 45 and 60 years old in good health and CMV-seropositive.

This clone was observed a handful of times. The chain joins TRBV30 to TRBJ2-3; 10 bases are a match to TRBD1. V lost 2 bases, J lost 4 bases, and 9 bases stayed unmatched. The germline V gene encodes CDR1 GTSNPN and CDR2 SVGIG (reference sequence). This CDR3 is 16 amino acids long. The CDR3 loop is CAWSSLRDRGADTQYF. The CDR3 nucleotides read TGTGCCTGGAGTTCCCTCCGGGACAGGGGCGCAGATACGCAGTATTTT.

This chain connects TRBV5-1 to TRBJ1-1, with a tentative D call TRBD1 (5 bases). Germline CDR1 SGHRS, CDR2 YFSETQ. V gave up 0 bases and J gave up 0 bases, with 12 bases separating them. The CDR3 runs to 16 residues. CDR3 loop: CASSLASGKLNTEAFF. The CDR3 DNA follows: TGCGCCAGCAGCTTGGCGTCAGGGAAATTGAACACTGAAGCTTTCTTT.

In its sample, this clone was seen a few times. This sequence joins TRBV28 and TRBJ1-3, with TRBD1 as a possible D gene (6 bases). Germline V gene lookup returns CDR1 MDHEN and CDR2 SYDVKM. Trimming removed 5 bases from V and 3 bases from J, with 17 bases in between. The CDR3 totals 16 residues. The CDR3 DNA reads TGTGCCAGCAGTGAAATAACGGGGGGCTTTGGAAACACCATATATTTT. It translates to CASSEITGGFGNTIYF.

This clone has only a few counts. The genes are TRBV5-1 and TRBJ2-7; 8 nucleotides match TRBD2. This CDR3 has 17 amino acids. The V gene end was trimmed by 0 bases and the J gene end by 9 bases; junction bases not matched to a gene: 17. Germline-derived CDR1 and CDR2 are SGHRS and YFSETQ. Here the CDR3 reads CASSLVAGGHWYLVQYV. The CDR3 DNA is TGCGCCAGCAGCTTGGTTGCGGGGGGCCACTGGTACTTAGTGCAGTACGTC.

This clone was recorded a few times. The V call is TRBV9, the J call TRBJ1-2; maybe TRBD1 (5 bases). Trimming took 0 bases from V and 8 from J, leaving 17 bases between them. Per germline, CDR1 SGDLS and CDR2 YYNGEE. CDR3 length equals 15 residues. CDR3 DNA sequence: TGTGCCAGCAGCGTAGCTATTGACAGTCTCATAGGCTACACCTTC. Its protein product is CASSVAIDSLIGYTF.

In DNA form, the CDR3 reads TGTGCCAGCAGCTTAGCGGGACAGGGAAAAGTGGGCACTGAAGCTTTCTTT. This gives the protein CASSLAGQGKVGTEAFF. J is TRBJ1-1 and V is TRBV7-9; 9 nucleotides match TRBD1. The trim removed 0 bases at V and 4 bases at J, leaving 9 bases unmatched. The CDR3 is 17 amino acids. Germline loops: CDR1 SEHNR, CDR2 FQNEAQ (reference sequence).

This clone has just a few counts. The rearrangement links TRBV5-1 to TRBJ1-5; 7 bases are a match to TRBD1. The germline V gene has CDR1 SGHRS and CDR2 YFSETQ. V was pared by 2 bases and J by 3 bases, with 5 bases of the junction left unmatched. The CDR3 contains 15 residues. CDR3 nucleotides: TGCGCCAGCAGCTTAGGAGGACAGGACAATCAGCCCCAGCATTTT. It translates to CASSLGGQDNQPQHF. The full variable domain, rest sourced from reference TRBV5-1 and TRBJ1-5, is KAGVTQTPRYLIKTRGQQVTLSCSPISGHRSVSWYQQTPGQGLQFLFEYFSETQRNKGNFPGRFSGRQFSNSRSEMNVSTLELGDSALYLCASSLGGQDNQPQHFGDGTRLSIL.

This clone has more than one count but fewer than ten. As DNA, the CDR3 is TGTGCCAGCAGTTGGACTGACGACTATGGCTACACCTTC. This codes for CASSWTDDYGYTF. This rearrangement joins TRBV5-4 to TRBJ1-2; the D is unclear. Germline V gene lookup returns CDR1 SGHNT and CDR2 YYREEE (reference sequence). The V end lost 5 bases, the J end lost 3 bases, and 11 bases lay between the germline ends. CDR3 size: 13 residues.

This clone was counted a few times. The chain uses TRBV4-3 and TRBJ2-1; D not resolved. V shed 0 bases and J shed 6 bases, with 12 bases lying between them. Per germline, CDR1 LGHNA and CDR2 YSLEER. This CDR3 comprises 15 residues. CDR3 DNA sequence: TGCGCCAGCAGCCAAGATCCTAGTTCGGGCAATGAGCAGTTCTTC. Its protein product is CASSQDPSSGNEQFF.

This clone was seen a handful of times. The chain employs TRBV6-6 and TRBJ1-6, with D possibly TRBD1 on 6 matching bases. Trimming took off 7 bases at V and 4 bases at J, with 14 bases between the two ends. CDR3 size: 15 residues. Per the germline V gene, CDR1 is MNHNY and CDR2 is SVGAGI (reference sequence). Here the CDR3 DNA reads TGTGCCAGCATCCCACAGGGCCCGTATAATTCACCCCTCCACTTT. Translating gives CASIPQGPYNSPLHF.

Only a few counts were recorded for this clone. This chain connects TRBV28 to TRBJ1-6; D not resolved. The CDR3 is made up of 13 amino acids. Per germline, CDR1 MDHEN and CDR2 SYDVKM. Trimming cost V 6 bases and J 11 bases, with 14 bases left between them. The CDR3 coding sequence is TGTGCCAGCAGCCCTCCTAGGCTTACACCCCTCCACTTT. Residues: CASSPPRLTPLHF.

This clone appeared a few times. The rearrangement links TRBV5-1 to TRBJ1-2; 8 nucleotides agree with TRBD1. Germline assignment: CDR1 SGHRS and CDR2 YFSETQ. V was pared by 6 bases and J by 4 bases, with 5 bases of the junction left unmatched. This CDR3 region has 13 residues. CDR3 in DNA: TGCGCCAGCACCGGACAGGGCGGCTATGGCTACACCTTC. Its protein is CASTGQGGYGYTF. The full variable domain, its missing parts supplied by reference TRBV5-1 and TRBJ1-2, is KAGVTQTPRYLIKTRGQQVTLSCSPISGHRSVSWYQQTPGQGLQFLFEYFSETQRNKGNFPGRFSGRQFSNSRSEMNVSTLELGDSALYLCASTGQGGYGYTFGSGTRLTVV.

This sequence joins TRBV4-2 and TRBJ1-1; 7 nucleotides agree with TRBD1. The junction had 6 bases not matched to a gene; V was cut back by 2 bases and J by 3 bases. This CDR3 spans 15 amino acids. CDR1 and CDR2 (germline): LGHNA, YNFKEQ. The chain's CDR3 is CASSQQAGGDTEAFF. CDR3 bases: TGTGCCAGCAGCCAACAAGCAGGGGGTGACACTGAAGCTTTCTTT.

The V call is TRBV4-3, the J call TRBJ2-1, with a tentative D call TRBD2 (6 bases). Germline V lookup: CDR1 LGHNA, CDR2 YSLEER. This CDR3 has 14 amino acids. V lost 0 bases to trimming and J lost 4 bases, with 7 bases between them. Written as DNA, the CDR3 is TGCGCCAGCAGCCAAGATGCGGGGTACAATGAGCAGTTCTTC. As protein: CASSQDAGYNEQFF.

This clone showed up just a few times. The CDR3 DNA is TGTGCCAGCAGCTTTCCCCAGGACAGGGAACCTGGAAACACCATATATTTT. Its protein product is CASSFPQDREPGNTIYF. The chain joins TRBV7-9 to TRBJ1-3, with 8 positions matching TRBD1. The germline gives CDR1 SEHNR, CDR2 FQNEAQ (reference sequence). CDR3 length equals 17 residues. The V gene end was trimmed by 3 bases and the J gene end by 2 bases; junction bases not matched to a gene: 9.

V gene TRBV19 combines with J gene TRBJ1-2; 10 bases match TRBD1. V shed 0 bases and J 6 bases; nucleotides not matched to a gene: 7. The CDR3 consists of 16 residues. In germline, CDR1 is LNHDA, CDR2 SQIVND (reference sequence). This CDR3 reads CASSIDQGQGVNGYTF. The CDR3 DNA follows: TGTGCCAGTAGTATAGATCAAGGACAGGGGGTTAATGGCTACACCTTC.

The table lists this clone with a few counts. The rearrangement joins TRBV18 to TRBJ1-2; D is undetermined. V lost 3 bases to trimming and J lost 1 base, with 9 bases between them. CDR1 KGHSH and CDR2 LQKENI come from the germline V gene. The CDR3 runs to 14 residues. Here the CDR3 reads CASSPPGHNYGYTF. The CDR3 DNA reads TGTGCCAGCTCACCTCCGGGTCATAACTATGGCTACACCTTC.

This clone appeared a few times. The V gene is TRBV28, the J gene TRBJ1-6; 8 nucleotides align to TRBD1. Germline V gene data show CDR1 as MDHEN and CDR2 as SYDVKM. The CDR3 length is 16 residues. Germline trimming cut 2 bases from V and 7 bases from J; bases unmatched to any gene: 7. CDR3 amino acids: CASSLPQGVWNSPLHF. The CDR3 DNA sequence: TGTGCCAGCAGTTTACCACAGGGGGTTTGGAATTCACCCCTCCACTTT.

The chain couples TRBV6-4 to TRBJ2-7; D is ambiguous. Trimming took off 2 bases at V and 2 bases at J, with 10 bases between the two ends. The CDR3 spans 14 residues. Germline loops: CDR1 MRHNA, CDR2 SNTAGT. The CDR3 is CASSDPFIAYEQYV. In DNA form, the CDR3 reads TGTGCCAGCAGTGACCCTTTCATAGCCTACGAGCAGTACGTC.

This clone was found a few times. V is TRBV5-4 and J is TRBJ2-5; D may be TRBD2 (6 bases). V lost 0 bases to trimming and J lost 5 bases, with 23 bases between them. Germline V gene lookup returns CDR1 SGHNT and CDR2 YYREEE (reference sequence). The CDR3 has 18 residues. CDR3 protein: CASSLAGAVGGSTETQYF. The CDR3 bases are TGTGCCAGCAGCTTGGCCGGGGCCGTCGGGGGAAGTACGGAGACCCAGTACTTC.

This chain joins TRBV6-6 and TRBJ2-5, with D maybe TRBD2 (6 bases). This CDR3 region has 14 residues. Germline CDR1 and CDR2: MNHNY and SVGAGI (reference sequence). V was trimmed by 4 bases and J by 7 bases, leaving 16 bases between them. The CDR3 spells CASSSGMGAGTQYF. CDR3 bases: TGTGCCAGCAGTTCCGGCATGGGAGCGGGGACCCAGTACTTC.

The chain uses TRBV14 and TRBJ1-4; D uncertain. The germline V gene encodes CDR1 SGHDN and CDR2 FVKESK. The CDR3 is 16 residues long. V lost 0 bases, J lost 3 bases, and 11 bases lay in between. CDR3 sequence: CASSQDSLRANEKLFF. The CDR3 bases are TGTGCCAGCAGCCAAGATTCGCTACGGGCTAATGAAAAACTGTTTTTT.